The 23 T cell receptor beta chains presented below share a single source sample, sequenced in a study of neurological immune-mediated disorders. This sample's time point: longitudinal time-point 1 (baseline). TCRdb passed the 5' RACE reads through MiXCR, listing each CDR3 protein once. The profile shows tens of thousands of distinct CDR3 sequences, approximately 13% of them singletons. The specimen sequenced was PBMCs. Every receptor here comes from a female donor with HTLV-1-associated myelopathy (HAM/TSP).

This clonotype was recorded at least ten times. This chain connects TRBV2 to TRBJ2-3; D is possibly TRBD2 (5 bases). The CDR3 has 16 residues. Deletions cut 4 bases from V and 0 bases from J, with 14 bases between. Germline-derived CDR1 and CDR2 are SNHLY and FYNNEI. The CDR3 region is CASSVLSPGSTDTQYF. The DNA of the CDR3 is TGTGCCAGCAGTGTCCTTAGTCCGGGGAGCACAGATACGCAGTATTTT.

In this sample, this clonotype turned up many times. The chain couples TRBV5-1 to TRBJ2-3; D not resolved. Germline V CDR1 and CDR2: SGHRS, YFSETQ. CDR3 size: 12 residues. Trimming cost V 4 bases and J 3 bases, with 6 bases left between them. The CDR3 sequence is CASSQMTDTQYF. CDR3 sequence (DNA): TGCGCCAGCAGCCAAATGACAGATACGCAGTATTTT. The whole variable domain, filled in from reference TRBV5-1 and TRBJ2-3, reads KAGVTQTPRYLIKTRGQQVTLSCSPISGHRSVSWYQQTPGQGLQFLFEYFSETQRNKGNFPGRFSGRQFSNSRSEMNVSTLELGDSALYLCASSQMTDTQYFGPGTRLTVL.

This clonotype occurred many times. CDR3 protein: CASSGTPADTQYF. Here the CDR3 DNA reads TGTGCCAGCAGCGGGACCCCCGCCGATACGCAGTATTTT. The gene calls are TRBV7-3 and TRBJ2-3, with D perhaps given as TRBD1 or TRBD2 (5 bases each). The CDR3 spans 13 residues. V was clipped by 5 bases and J by 6 bases, with 12 bases between them. The germline gives CDR1 SGHTA, CDR2 FQGTGA.

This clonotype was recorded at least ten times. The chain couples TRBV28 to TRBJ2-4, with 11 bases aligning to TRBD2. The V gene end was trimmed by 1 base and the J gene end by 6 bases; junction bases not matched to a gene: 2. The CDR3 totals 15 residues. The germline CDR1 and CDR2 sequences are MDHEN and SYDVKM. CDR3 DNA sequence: TGTGCCAGCAGTTTATCGCTAGCGGGGGGAAACATTCAGTACTTC. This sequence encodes CASSLSLAGGNIQYF.

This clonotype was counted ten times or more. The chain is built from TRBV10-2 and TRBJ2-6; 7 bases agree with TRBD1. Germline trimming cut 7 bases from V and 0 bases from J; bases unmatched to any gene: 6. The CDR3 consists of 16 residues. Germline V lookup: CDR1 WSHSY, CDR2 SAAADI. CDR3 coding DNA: TGCGCCAGCACCCGGGACAGAAGCTCTGGGGCCAACGTCCTGACTTTC. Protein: CASTRDRSSGANVLTF.

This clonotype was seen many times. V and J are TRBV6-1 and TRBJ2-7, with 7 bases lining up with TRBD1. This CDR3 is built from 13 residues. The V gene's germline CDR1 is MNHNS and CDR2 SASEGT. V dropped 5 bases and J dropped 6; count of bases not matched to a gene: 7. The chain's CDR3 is CASSPGQSGEQYF. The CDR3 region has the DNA TGTGCCAGCAGTCCGGGACAGTCGGGCGAGCAGTACTTC.

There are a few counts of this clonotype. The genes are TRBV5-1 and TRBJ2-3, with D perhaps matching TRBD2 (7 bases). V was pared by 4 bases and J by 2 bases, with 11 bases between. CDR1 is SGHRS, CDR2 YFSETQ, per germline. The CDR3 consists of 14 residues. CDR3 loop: CASSPRGPTDTQYF. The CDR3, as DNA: TGCGCCAGCAGCCCGCGGGGGCCCACAGATACGCAGTATTTT.

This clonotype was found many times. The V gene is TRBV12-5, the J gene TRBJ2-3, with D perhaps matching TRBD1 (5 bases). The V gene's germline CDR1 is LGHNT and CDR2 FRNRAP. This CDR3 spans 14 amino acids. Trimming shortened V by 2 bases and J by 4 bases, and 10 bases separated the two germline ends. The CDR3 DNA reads TGTGCTAGTGGTTTGTTCCAGGGTCCAGATACGCAGTATTTT. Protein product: CASGLFQGPDTQYF.

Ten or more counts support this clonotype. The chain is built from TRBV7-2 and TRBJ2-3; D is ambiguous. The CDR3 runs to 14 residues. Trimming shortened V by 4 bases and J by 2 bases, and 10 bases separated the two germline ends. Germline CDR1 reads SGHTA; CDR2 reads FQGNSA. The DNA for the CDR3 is TGTGCCAGCAGCTCCTCAGCTTACACAGATACGCAGTATTTT. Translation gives CASSSSAYTDTQYF. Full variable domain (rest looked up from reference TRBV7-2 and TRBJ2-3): GAGVSQSPSNKVTEKGKDVELRCDPISGHTALYWYRQSLGQGLEFLIYFQGNSAPDKSGLPSDRFSAERTGGSVSTLTIQRTQQEDSAVYLCASSSSAYTDTQYFGPGTRLTVL.

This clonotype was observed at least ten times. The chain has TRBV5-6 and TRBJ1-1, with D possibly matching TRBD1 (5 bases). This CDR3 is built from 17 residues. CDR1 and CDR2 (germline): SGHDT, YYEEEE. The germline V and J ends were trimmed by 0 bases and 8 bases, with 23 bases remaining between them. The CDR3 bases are TGTGCCAGCAGCTTGGAATTCCAGGGATTCCTACGGAGCGAAGCTTTCTTT. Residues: CASSLEFQGFLRSEAFF.

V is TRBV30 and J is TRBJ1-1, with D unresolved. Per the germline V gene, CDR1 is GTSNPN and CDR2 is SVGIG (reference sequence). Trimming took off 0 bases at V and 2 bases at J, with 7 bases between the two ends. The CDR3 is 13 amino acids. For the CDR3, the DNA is TGTGCCTGGAGTGTAGGGTACAACACTGAAGCTTTCTTT. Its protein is CAWSVGYNTEAFF.

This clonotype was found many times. In DNA form, the CDR3 reads TGTGCCAGCAGAGACCCGGGGGCAACTAATGAAAAACTGTTTTTT. Translated, it gives CASRDPGATNEKLFF. The chain recombines TRBV7-8 with TRBJ1-4, with a tentative D call TRBD1 (5 bases). The CDR3 contains 15 residues. Trimming cost V 6 bases and J 0 bases, with 11 bases left between them. Germline V CDR1 and CDR2: SGHVS, FQNEAQ.

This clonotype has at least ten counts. CDR3 sequence (DNA): TGCGCCAGCAGCGGACCTAGCGGGGGGGCCGGTGAGACCCAGTACTTC. Amino acid sequence: CASSGPSGGAGETQYF. J is TRBJ2-5 and V is TRBV5-1; 12 nucleotides match TRBD2. Germline CDR1 and CDR2: SGHRS and YFSETQ. The CDR3 spans 16 residues. Germline trimming cut 4 bases from V and 5 bases from J; bases unmatched to any gene: 9.

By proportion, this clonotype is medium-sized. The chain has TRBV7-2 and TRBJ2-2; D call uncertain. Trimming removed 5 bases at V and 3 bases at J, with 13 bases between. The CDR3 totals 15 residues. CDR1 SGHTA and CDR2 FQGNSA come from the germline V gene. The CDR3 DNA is TGTGCCAGCAGCCCCTTGAGATCGGACACCGGGGAGCTGTTTTTT. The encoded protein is CASSPLRSDTGELFF.

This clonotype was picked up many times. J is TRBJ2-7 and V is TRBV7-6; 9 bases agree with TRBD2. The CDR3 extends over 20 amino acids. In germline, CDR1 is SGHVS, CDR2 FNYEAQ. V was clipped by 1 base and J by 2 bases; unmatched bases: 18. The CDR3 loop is CASSLEGVGRGGLPTYEQYF. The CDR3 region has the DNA TGTGCCAGCAGCTTAGAAGGTGTCGGGCGGGGGGGCCTACCTACCTACGAGCAGTACTTC. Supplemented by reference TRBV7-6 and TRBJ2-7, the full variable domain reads GAGVSQSPRYKVTKRGQDVALRCDPISGHVSLYWYRQALGQGPEFLTYFNYEAQQDKSGLPNDRFSAERPEGSISTLTIQRTEQRDSAMYRCASSLEGVGRGGLPTYEQYFGPGTRLTVT.

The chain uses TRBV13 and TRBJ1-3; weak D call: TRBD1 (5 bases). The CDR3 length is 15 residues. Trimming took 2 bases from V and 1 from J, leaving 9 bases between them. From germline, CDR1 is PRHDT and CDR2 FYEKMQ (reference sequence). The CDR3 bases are TGTGCCAGCAGCTTAAGGGCAGGGTCTGGAAACACCATATATTTT. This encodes CASSLRAGSGNTIYF. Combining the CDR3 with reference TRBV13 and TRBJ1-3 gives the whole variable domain AAGVIQSPRHLIKEKRETATLKCYPIPRHDTVYWYQQGPGQDPQFLISFYEKMQSDKGSIPDRFSAQQFSDYHSELNMSSLELGDSALYFCASSLRAGSGNTIYFGEGSWLTVV.

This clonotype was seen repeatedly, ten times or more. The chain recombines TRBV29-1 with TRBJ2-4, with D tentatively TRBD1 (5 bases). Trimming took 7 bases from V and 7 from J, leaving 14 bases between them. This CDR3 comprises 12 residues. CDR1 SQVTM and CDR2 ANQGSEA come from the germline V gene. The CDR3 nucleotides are TGCAGCGCACGTCCCTGGGGCAACATTCAGTACTTC. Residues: CSARPWGNIQYF.

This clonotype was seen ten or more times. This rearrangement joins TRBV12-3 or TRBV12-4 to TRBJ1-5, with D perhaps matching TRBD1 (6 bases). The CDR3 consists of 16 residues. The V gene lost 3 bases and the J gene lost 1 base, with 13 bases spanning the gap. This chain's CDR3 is CASSFTGGGSNQPQHF. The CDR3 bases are TGTGCCAGCAGTTTCACTGGGGGCGGGAGCAATCAGCCCCAGCATTTT.

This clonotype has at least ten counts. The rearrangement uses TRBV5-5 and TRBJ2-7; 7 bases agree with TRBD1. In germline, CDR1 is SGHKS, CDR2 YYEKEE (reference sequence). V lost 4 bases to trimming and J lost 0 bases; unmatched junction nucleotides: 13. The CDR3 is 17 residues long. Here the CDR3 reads CASSLGQAALSSYEQYF. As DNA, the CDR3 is TGTGCCAGCAGCCTCGGACAGGCGGCATTAAGCTCCTACGAGCAGTACTTC.

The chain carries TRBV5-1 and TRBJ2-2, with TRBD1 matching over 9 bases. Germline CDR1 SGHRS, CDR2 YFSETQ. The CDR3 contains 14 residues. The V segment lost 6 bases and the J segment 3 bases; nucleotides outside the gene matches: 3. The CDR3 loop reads CASTGTGYTGELFF. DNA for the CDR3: TGCGCCAGCACTGGGACAGGGTACACCGGGGAGCTGTTTTTT.

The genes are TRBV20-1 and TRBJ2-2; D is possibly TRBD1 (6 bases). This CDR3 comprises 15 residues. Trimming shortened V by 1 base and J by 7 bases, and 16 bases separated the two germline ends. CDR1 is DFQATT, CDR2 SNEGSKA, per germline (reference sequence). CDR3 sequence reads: CSARVSGVKHGELFF. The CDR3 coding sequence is TGCAGTGCTAGAGTCTCAGGGGTGAAGCACGGGGAGCTGTTTTTT.

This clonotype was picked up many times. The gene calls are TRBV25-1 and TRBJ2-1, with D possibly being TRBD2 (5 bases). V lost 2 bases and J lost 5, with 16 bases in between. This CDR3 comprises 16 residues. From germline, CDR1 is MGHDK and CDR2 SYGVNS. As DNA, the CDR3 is TGTGCCAGCAGTGAAGAGGGCCCCCCGAACGACAATGAGCAGTTCTTC. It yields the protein CASSEEGPPNDNEQFF. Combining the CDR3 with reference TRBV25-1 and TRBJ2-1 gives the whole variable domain EADIYQTPRYLVIGTGKKITLECSQTMGHDKMYWYQQDPGMELHLIHYSYGVNSTEKGDLSSESTVSRIRTEHFPLTLESARPSHTSQYLCASSEEGPPNDNEQFFGPGTRLTVL.

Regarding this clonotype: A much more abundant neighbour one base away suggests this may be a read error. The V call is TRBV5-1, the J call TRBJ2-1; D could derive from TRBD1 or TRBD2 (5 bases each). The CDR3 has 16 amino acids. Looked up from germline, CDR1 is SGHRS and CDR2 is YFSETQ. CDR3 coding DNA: TGCACCAGCAGCCAAAATACGGGACGTAGGGGAGATGAGCAGTTCTTC. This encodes CTSSQNTGRRGDEQFF.